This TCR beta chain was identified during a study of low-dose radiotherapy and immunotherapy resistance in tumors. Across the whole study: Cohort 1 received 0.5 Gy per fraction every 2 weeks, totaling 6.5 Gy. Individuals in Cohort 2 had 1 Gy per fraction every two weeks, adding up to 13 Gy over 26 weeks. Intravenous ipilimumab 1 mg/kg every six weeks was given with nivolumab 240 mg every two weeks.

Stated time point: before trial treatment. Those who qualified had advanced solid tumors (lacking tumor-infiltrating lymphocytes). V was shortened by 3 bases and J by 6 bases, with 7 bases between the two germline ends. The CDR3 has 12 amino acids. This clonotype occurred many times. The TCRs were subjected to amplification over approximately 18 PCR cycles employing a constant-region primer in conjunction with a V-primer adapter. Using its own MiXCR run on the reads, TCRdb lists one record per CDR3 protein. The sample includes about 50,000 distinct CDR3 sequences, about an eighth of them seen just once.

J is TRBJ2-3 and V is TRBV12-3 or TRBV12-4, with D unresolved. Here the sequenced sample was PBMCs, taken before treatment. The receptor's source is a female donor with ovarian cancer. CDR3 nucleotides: TGTGCCAGCAGTTTCGTGTCGGATACGCAGTATTTT. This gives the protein CASSFVSDTQYF.